This TCR beta chain was identified during a study of blood T cell repertoires in COVID-19. Authors' data handling: Counts of nucleated cells, estimated from reference gene primer amplification, were obtained. Sequencing was performed with immunoSEQ multiplex PCR; in TCRdb, only in-frame clones are kept and a portion is missing. V and J calls and clone size come straight from that table; D and trimming were deduced from the DNA. Among approximately 300,000 clones listed, about nine tenths were seen once. V lost 3 bases to trimming and J lost 5 bases, with 10 bases between them. Looked up from germline, CDR1 is SNHLY and CDR2 is FYNNEI. The CDR3 has 13 residues.

This clonotype originated in a man in his fifties with active or convalescent COVID-19. V and J are TRBV2 and TRBJ1-2; tentatively, D is TRBD1 (5 bases). The specimen was peripheral blood. DNA of the CDR3: TGTGCCAGCAGTGATGACAGCGCTTATGGCTACACCTTC. It codes for CASSDDSAYGYTF.